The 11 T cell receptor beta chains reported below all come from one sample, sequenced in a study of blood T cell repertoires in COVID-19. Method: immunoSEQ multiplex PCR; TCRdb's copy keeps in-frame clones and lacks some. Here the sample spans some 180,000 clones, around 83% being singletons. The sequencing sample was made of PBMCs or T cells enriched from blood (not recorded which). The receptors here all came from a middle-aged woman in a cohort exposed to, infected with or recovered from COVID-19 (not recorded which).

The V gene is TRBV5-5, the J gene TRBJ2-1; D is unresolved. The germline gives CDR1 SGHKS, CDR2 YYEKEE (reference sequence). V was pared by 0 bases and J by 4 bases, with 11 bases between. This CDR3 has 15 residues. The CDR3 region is CASSLAAGTYNEQFF. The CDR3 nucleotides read TGTGCCAGCAGCTTGGCGGCAGGAACTTACAATGAGCAGTTCTTC.

CDR3: CASSPPGGADTQYF. The CDR3 DNA follows: TGTGCCAGCAGTCCCCCAGGGGGCGCGGATACGCAGTATTTT. This chain connects TRBV5-4 to TRBJ2-3, with 8 bases lining up with TRBD1. The CDR3 is made up of 14 amino acids. V was pared by 5 bases and J by 6 bases, with 8 bases of the junction left unmatched. Germline loops: CDR1 SGHNT, CDR2 YYREEE (reference sequence).

The CDR3 loop reads CASSYSLAESSYNEQFF. Here the CDR3 DNA reads TGTGCCAGCAGTTACTCCCTAGCGGAAAGCTCCTACAATGAGCAGTTCTTC. The genes are TRBV6-2 or TRBV6-3 and TRBJ2-1; 7 bases are shared with TRBD2. Germline CDR1 is MNHEY and CDR2 is SVGEGT. The CDR3 consists of 17 residues. The J segment lost 0 bases and the V segment lost 0 bases, leaving 5 bases of the junction unmatched.

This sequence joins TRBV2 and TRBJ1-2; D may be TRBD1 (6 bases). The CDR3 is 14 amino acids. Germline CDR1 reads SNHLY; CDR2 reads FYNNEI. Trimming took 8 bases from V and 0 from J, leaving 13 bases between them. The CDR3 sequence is CASRIQGSNYGYTF. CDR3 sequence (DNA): TGTGCCAGCCGGATACAGGGTTCTAACTATGGCTACACCTTC.

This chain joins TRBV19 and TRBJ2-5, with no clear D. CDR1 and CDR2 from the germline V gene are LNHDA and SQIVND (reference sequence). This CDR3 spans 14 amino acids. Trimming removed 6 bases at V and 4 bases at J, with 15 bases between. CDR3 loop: CASSYSAGRETQYF. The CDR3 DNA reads TGTGCCAGTAGCTATTCCGCAGGAAGAGAGACCCAGTACTTC.

The CDR3 DNA sequence: TGTGCCAGCAGCTTAGTGGGGGGACCGACAGACTATGGCTACACCTTC. Residues: CASSLVGGPTDYGYTF. The chain uses TRBV7-8 and TRBJ1-2; tentative D call: TRBD1 (5 bases). V was shortened by 1 base and J by 3 bases, with 15 bases between the two germline ends. Germline V gene sequence: CDR1 SGHVS, CDR2 FQNEAQ. CDR3 length: 16 residues.

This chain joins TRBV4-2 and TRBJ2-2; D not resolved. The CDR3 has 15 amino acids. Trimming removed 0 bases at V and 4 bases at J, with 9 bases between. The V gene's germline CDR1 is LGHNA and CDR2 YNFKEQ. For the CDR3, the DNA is TGTGCCAGCAGCCAAGAAGACTCGCGCACCGGGGAGCTGTTTTTT. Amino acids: CASSQEDSRTGELFF.

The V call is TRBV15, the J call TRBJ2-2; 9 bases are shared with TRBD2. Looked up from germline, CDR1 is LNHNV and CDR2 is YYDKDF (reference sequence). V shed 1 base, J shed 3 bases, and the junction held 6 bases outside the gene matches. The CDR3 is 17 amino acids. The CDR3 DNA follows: TGTGCCACCAGCAGAGGGGGAGGGACTAGCCACACCGGGGAGCTGTTTTTT. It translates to CATSRGGGTSHTGELFF.

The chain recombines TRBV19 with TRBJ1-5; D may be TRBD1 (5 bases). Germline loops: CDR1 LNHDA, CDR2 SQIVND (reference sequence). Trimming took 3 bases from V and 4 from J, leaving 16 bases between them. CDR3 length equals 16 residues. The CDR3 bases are TGTGCCAGTAGTATCGTGGCAGGACCAGGGAATCAGCCCCAGCATTTT. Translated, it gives CASSIVAGPGNQPQHF. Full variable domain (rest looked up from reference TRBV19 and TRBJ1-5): DGGITQSPKYLFRKEGQNVTLSCEQNLNHDAMYWYRQDPGQGLRLIYYSQIVNDFQKGDIAEGYSVSREKKESFPLTVTSAQKNPTAFYLCASSIVAGPGNQPQHFGDGTRLSIL.

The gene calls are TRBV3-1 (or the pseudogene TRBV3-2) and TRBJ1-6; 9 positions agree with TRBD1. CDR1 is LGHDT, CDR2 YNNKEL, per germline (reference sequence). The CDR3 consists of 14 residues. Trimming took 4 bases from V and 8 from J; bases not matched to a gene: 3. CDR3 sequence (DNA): TGTGCCAGCAGCCCGACAGGGGGTGATTCACCCCTCCACTTT. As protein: CASSPTGGDSPLHF.

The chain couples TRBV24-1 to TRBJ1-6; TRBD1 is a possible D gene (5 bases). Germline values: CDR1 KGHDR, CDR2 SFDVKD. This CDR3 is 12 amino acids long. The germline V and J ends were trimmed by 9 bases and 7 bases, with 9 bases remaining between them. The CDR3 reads CATERQNSPLHF. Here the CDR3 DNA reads TGTGCCACCGAACGACAGAATTCACCCCTCCACTTT.